The 8 T cell receptor beta chains below all came from one sample that was sequenced in a study of cytomegalovirus exposure and HLA in healthy donors. With 60 Vbeta and 13 Jbeta primers, the PCR was carried out. Method: immunoSEQ multiplex PCR; TCRdb's copy keeps in-frame clones and lacks some. The table includes about 140,000 clones, 75% to 85% detected once. The sequenced sample was PBMCs. These receptor sequences come from a man aged 45-65 years in good health and CMV-seronegative.

This chain uses TRBV5-1 with TRBJ2-1; 9 bases align to TRBD1. This CDR3 is built from 18 residues. The V and J ends lost 0 bases and 10 bases, in that order; junction bases with no gene match: 17. CDR1 is SGHRS, CDR2 YFSETQ, per germline. The CDR3 DNA reads as TGCGCCAGCAGCTTGGATGTGGGCGGGGACAGGGTTTATGAGGAGCAGTTCTTC. It translates to CASSLDVGGDRVYEEQFF.

The V gene is TRBV27, the J gene TRBJ2-5, with 9 bases identical to TRBD2. Germline loops: CDR1 MNHEY, CDR2 SMNVEV (reference sequence). J lost 5 bases, V lost 0 bases, and 4 bases had no gene match. The CDR3 is 15 amino acids. The DNA of the CDR3 is TGTGCCAGCAGTTTATCTGCGGGAGGGCCTGAGACCCAGTACTTC. Its protein product is CASSLSAGGPETQYF.

The CDR3 region has the DNA TGTGCCAGCAGCCGAACAGGGGGCACTGAAGCTTTCTTT. The encoded protein is CASSRTGGTEAFF. The J gene is TRBJ1-1, the V gene TRBV7-9; 8 bases are a match to TRBD1. CDR1 and CDR2 from the germline V gene are SEHNR and FQNEAQ (reference sequence). The V gene end was trimmed by 5 bases and the J gene end by 4 bases; junction bases not matched to a gene: 3. The CDR3 length is 13 residues.

The V gene is TRBV4-1, the J gene TRBJ2-2; 7 nucleotides align to TRBD1. The CDR3 consists of 17 residues. The ends lost 0 bases at V and 3 bases at J; junction bases unmatched: 7. CDR1 is MGHRA and CDR2 is YSYEKL in the germline V gene. The CDR3, as DNA: TGCGCCAGCAGCCAAGACCAGGACAGGTCGCACACCGGGGAGCTGTTTTTT. Translating gives CASSQDQDRSHTGELFF.

The V call is TRBV5-4, the J call TRBJ1-1; D remains ambiguous. Germline V gene lookup returns CDR1 SGHNT and CDR2 YYREEE (reference sequence). With 3 bases removed from V and 2 bases from J, the gap between germline ends came to 11 bases. This CDR3 has 14 residues. Written as DNA, the CDR3 is TGTGCCAGCAGCTCCGGACTGACCAACACTGAAGCTTTCTTT. Its protein is CASSSGLTNTEAFF.

V gene TRBV5-1 combines with J gene TRBJ2-7, with 12 positions matching TRBD1. V shed 4 bases, J shed 6 bases, and the junction held 5 bases outside the gene matches. The CDR3 contains 14 residues. The germline gives CDR1 SGHRS, CDR2 YFSETQ. The CDR3 DNA reads as TGCGCCAGCAGCGTGGGACAGGGGGCAGGCGAGCAGTACTTC. This gives the protein CASSVGQGAGEQYF.

The rearrangement joins TRBV28 to TRBJ1-2; a possible D gene is TRBD1 (6 bases). CDR1 and CDR2 from the germline V gene are MDHEN and SYDVKM. V gave up 5 bases and J gave up 5 bases, with 12 bases separating them. The CDR3 runs 13 residues. The CDR3 here is CASSGPQGYGYTF. The CDR3 DNA reads TGTGCCAGCAGTGGTCCACAGGGTTATGGCTACACCTTC.

V is TRBV11-1 and J is TRBJ2-7; D perhaps matches TRBD2 (6 bases). The germline V and J ends were trimmed by 5 bases and 3 bases, with 17 bases remaining between them. Germline loops: CDR1 SGHAT, CDR2 FQDESV (reference sequence). The CDR3 runs 15 residues. As DNA, the CDR3 is TGTGCCAGCAGCCCAAGCGCGGGGCAGGGCTACGAGCAGTACTTC. Translated: CASSPSAGQGYEQYF.